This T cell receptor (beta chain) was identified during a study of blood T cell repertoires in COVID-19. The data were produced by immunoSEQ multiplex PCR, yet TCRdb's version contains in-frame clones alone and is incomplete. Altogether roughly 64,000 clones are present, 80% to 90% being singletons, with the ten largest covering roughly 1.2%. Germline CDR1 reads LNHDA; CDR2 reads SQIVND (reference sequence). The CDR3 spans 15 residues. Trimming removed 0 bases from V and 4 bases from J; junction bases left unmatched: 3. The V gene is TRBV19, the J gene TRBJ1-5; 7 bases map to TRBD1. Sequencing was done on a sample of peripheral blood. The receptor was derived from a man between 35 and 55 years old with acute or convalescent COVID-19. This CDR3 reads CASSIESTGNQPQHF. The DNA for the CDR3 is TGTGCCAGTAGTATAGAATCGACAGGGAATCAGCCCCAGCATTTT.